The 8 T cell receptor beta chains listed next were all sequenced from one sample in a study of blood T cells in healthy people across ages. Primed by a sample-barcoded 5' primer and a J-beta primer mix, a second PCR proceeded for about 6 to 11 cycles. TCRdb ran MiXCR on the 5' RACE reads and lists one entry per CDR3 protein. The sample consists of about 1.8 million distinct CDR3 sequences, 40% to 55% of them appearing once. Sequenced: blood. Every receptor here comes from a woman in her forties in good health.

The J gene is TRBJ2-5, the V gene TRBV7-9; D not resolved. In germline, CDR1 is SEHNR, CDR2 FQNEAQ (reference sequence). The ends were cut back, 4 bases at V and 5 bases at J, with 14 bases in the middle. This CDR3 has 14 amino acids. This chain's CDR3 is CASSSLIPLETQYF. CDR3 coding DNA: TGTGCCAGCAGCTCCCTTATACCTTTGGAGACCCAGTACTTC.

The V call is TRBV28, the J call TRBJ2-5, with 11 bases that match TRBD1. Losses at the gene ends were 2 bases for V and 0 bases for J; bases not matched to a gene: 5. The CDR3 sequence is 17 residues long. Germline CDR1 is MDHEN and CDR2 is SYDVKM. The CDR3 DNA is TGTGCCAGCAGTTTAGGGGGGACAGGGGGATACCAAGAGACCCAGTACTTC. Amino acid sequence: CASSLGGTGGYQETQYF.

This clonotype showed up just a few times. The DNA for the CDR3 is TGTGCCAGCAGTTACCGGCAGACCCTTACCTCTGGGGCCAACGTCCTGACTTTC. Its protein product is CASSYRQTLTSGANVLTF. This chain joins TRBV6-5 and TRBJ2-6, with unresolved D. Trimming shortened V by 2 bases and J by 0 bases, and 14 bases separated the two germline ends. The CDR3 has 18 residues. Per germline, CDR1 MNHEY and CDR2 SVGAGI.

The chain recombines TRBV7-2 with TRBJ1-2; no clear D gene. This CDR3 comprises 14 residues. Germline loops: CDR1 SGHTA, CDR2 FQGNSA. The V end lost 4 bases, the J end lost 3 bases, and 12 bases lay between the germline ends. Here the CDR3 DNA reads TGTGCCAGCAGCTCTCTCGGGCCCTACTATGGCTACACCTTC. Protein product: CASSSLGPYYGYTF.

This clonotype has only a few counts. The chain combines TRBV20-1 with TRBJ2-4; D is perhaps TRBD1 (5 bases). The J call is doubtful: the DNA matches TRBJ2-7 better. Per germline, CDR1 DFQATT and CDR2 SNEGSKA (reference sequence). CDR3 length: 14 residues. The CDR3 is CSAYTEDKTYEQYF. CDR3 nucleotides: TGCAGTGCTTACACCGAGGACAAGACCTACGAGCAGTACTTC.

This chain uses TRBV28 with TRBJ1-4; D uncertain. The CDR3 runs to 14 residues. Between the trimmed V and J ends, which lost 6 bases and 7 bases, there was a span of 15 bases. Germline CDR1 is MDHEN and CDR2 is SYDVKM. The CDR3 spells CASSLTGGVEKLFF. The CDR3 DNA sequence: TGTGCCAGCAGCTTAACGGGAGGTGTTGAAAAACTGTTTTTT.

V gene TRBV27 combines with J gene TRBJ1-2; weak D call: TRBD1 (5 bases). From germline, CDR1 is MNHEY and CDR2 SMNVEV (reference sequence). This CDR3 is 15 amino acids long. The V end lost 1 base, the J end lost 1 base, and 10 bases lay between the germline ends. The CDR3 coding sequence is TGTGCCAGCAGTTTATATTACGGGGGTAACTATGGCTACACCTTC. It encodes CASSLYYGGNYGYTF.

The table lists this clonotype with a few counts. The rearrangement links TRBV27 to TRBJ2-7; 10 nucleotides line up with TRBD2. Per the germline V gene, CDR1 is MNHEY and CDR2 is SMNVEV (reference sequence). The CDR3 has 16 amino acids. V shed 3 bases, J shed 3 bases, and the junction held 8 bases outside the gene matches. The DNA for the CDR3 is TGTGCCAGCAGTTTGTCTAGCGGGGGAGTACACTACGAGCAGTACTTC. Translating it yields CASSLSSGGVHYEQYF.